This TCR beta chain stems from a study of blood T cell repertoires in COVID-19 (dated by TCRdb to the early 2020s). The study in broad terms: The collaborator samples originated in the United States, Italy and Spain and spanned the acute and convalescent phases of COVID-19. The repertoires were released in a freely available public database intended as a resource for research on the immune response to SARS-CoV-2. Where available, HLA class I and class II types were taken from metadata supplied by the sample provider and were not determined by assay-based typing. The prospective study material was composed of cDNA or gDNA derived from T cells, B-cell-depleted T cells, or PBMCs. Samples came from the ongoing ImmuneRACE study (first 160 participants) plus 1,254 subjects from 6 global collaborators. Sample metadata almost always included a de-identified subject ID, COVID-19 status, age in years and sex. Subjects who had been exposed to COVID-19, were actively infected with it, or had recovered from it provided the deeply sampled blood TCRbeta repertoires that made up the dataset. Summary of the overall study and its limitations: The amount of clinical and demographic metadata varied by source and participant and was provided uncurated.

As for this clone: Its antigen specificity is not known. Qualities for individual bases were not recorded, and no much larger clone is one base off.

TCRbeta CDR3 regions were amplified from genomic DNA by means of the immunoSEQ Assay, a bias-controlled multiplex PCR. As for the authors' bioinformatics: The number of nucleated cells in each sample was estimated from the amplification of reference gene primers within the assay. To quantify the absolute abundance of each unique TCRbeta CDR3 rearrangement, sequence reads were collapsed and filtered. For each sample, productive Simpson clonality was calculated by taking the square root of Simpson's diversity index across productive rearrangements. Held by TCRdb, this immuneACCESS table contains in-frame sequences only and omits some clones. Under half of the omission traces to an unresolved V gene where checked; the cause of the rest is unknown. V and J calls plus clone size are reproduced from that table; the DNA served to infer D and trimming. In this sample the table shows 220,000 or so clones, just under 90% of which occur a single time. Over 0.75% of the sample is taken by the ten largest.

Relative to germline, V is missing 4 bases and J is missing 5 bases, with 3 bases of the junction outside any gene match. As encoded in the germline V gene, CDR1 is KGHSH while CDR2 is LQKENI. The CDR3 spans 15 residues, from the cysteine through the phenylalanine. CDR3 DNA is the only sequence kept; it has 45 bases, read in frame from the first base. Enrolling through a virtual design, the prospective study's participants ranged in age from roughly 18 to 89 years and lived across 24 United States geographic areas. To assign participants to cohorts, the prospective study relied on clinical history that participants themselves reported in a screening survey and a study questionnaire. A participant counted as exposed if, within 2 weeks of entering the study, that participant had been in contact with someone who had a PCR-confirmed or clinician-diagnosed COVID-19 case. Mobile phlebotomists in the prospective study collected whole blood, serum and a nasopharyngeal or oropharyngeal swab from every participant. Additional blood draws and questionnaires over an approximately two-month period could optionally be provided by prospective study participants. Prospective study blood samples were shipped either frozen or at room temperature before DNA extraction.

This TCR derives from a middle-aged man who had been exposed to COVID-19. The chain was built from TRBV18 and TRBJ2-1; 12 bases in the junction line up with TRBD2. Sequencing was done on a sample of PBMCs or T cells enriched from blood (not recorded which). The nucleotide sequence is given as TGTGCCAGCTCACGGACTAGCGGGGATGACAATGAGCAGTTCTTC. Its product reads: CASSRTSGDDNEQFF.